This TCR beta chain stems from a study of blood T cell repertoires in COVID-19. Residents of about two dozen US areas, aged about 18 to 95 years, made up the participants. Cohort placement rested on clinical history that participants reported themselves. Resolution of symptoms, clearance, or two negative PCRs was present in recovered Cohort 3 donors. The germline CDR1 and CDR2 sequences are SGHTA and FQGNSA. After removal of 0 bases from V and 1 base from J, the junction contained 1 base not matched to a gene. The CDR3 spans 16 residues. On this clone itself: Other DNA sequences within the sample encode an identical CDR3.

Under the authors' procedure: For nucleated cells, counts were estimated from reference gene primer amplification. Assay: immunoSEQ multiplex PCR; the TCRdb copy retains only in-frame clones and omits some. V and J calls and clone size come straight from that table; D and trimming were deduced from the DNA. The data contain over 250,000 clones, 85% to 90% of them singletons. Material: PBMCs or T cells enriched from blood (not recorded which). The sequence was collected from an older woman who had recovered from COVID-19. This chain joins TRBV7-2 and TRBJ2-5, with TRBD2 matching 11 bases. In DNA, the CDR3 is TGTGCCAGCAGCTTAGCGCTAGCGGGGGGCCAAGAGACCCAGTACTTC. Its translation is CASSLALAGGQETQYF.